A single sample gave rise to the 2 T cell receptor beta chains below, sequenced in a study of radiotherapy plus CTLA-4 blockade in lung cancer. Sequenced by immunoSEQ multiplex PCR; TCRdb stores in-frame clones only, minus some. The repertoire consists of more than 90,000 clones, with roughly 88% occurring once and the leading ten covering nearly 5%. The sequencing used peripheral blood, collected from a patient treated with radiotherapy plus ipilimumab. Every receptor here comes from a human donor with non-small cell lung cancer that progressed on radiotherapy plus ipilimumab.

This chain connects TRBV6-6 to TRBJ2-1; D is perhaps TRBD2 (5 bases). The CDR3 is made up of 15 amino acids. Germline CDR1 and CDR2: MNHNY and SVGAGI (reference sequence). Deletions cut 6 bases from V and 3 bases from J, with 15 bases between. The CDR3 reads CASSKSREGYNEQFF. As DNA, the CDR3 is TGTGCCAGCAGCAAGAGTCGAGAGGGCTACAATGAGCAGTTCTTC.

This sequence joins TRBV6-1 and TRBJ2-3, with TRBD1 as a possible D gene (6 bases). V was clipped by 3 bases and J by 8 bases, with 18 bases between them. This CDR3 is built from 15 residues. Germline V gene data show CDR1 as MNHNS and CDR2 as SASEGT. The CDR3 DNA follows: TGTGCCAGCAGTGAGGCAGGGGTCATGCTCGGTACGCAGTATTTT. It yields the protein CASSEAGVMLGTQYF.